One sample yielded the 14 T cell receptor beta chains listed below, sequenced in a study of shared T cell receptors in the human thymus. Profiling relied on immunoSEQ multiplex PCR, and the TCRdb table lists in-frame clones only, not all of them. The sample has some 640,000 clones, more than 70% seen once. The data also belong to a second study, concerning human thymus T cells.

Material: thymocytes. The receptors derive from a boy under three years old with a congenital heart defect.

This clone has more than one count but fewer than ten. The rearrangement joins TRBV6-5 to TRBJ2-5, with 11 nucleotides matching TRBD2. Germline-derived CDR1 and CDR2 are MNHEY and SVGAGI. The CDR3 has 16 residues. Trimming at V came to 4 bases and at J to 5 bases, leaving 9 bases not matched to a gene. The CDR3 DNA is TGTGCCAGCAGTTTGCTTAGCGGGGGGGCCTGGGAGACCCAGTACTTC. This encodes CASSLLSGGAWETQYF.

The DNA of the CDR3 is TGTGCCAGTAGTACCATTATCACTAGTGGCTACGAGCAGTACTTC. It yields the protein CASSTIITSGYEQYF. This chain links TRBV19 with TRBJ2-7; perhaps TRBD2 as D (5 bases). Trimming took 4 bases from V and 3 from J, leaving 16 bases between them. Germline CDR1 LNHDA, CDR2 SQIVND (reference sequence). CDR3 length equals 15 residues.

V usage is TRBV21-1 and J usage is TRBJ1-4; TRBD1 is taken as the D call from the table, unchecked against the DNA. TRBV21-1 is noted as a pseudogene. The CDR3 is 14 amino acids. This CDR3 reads CASSLRQQCEKLFF. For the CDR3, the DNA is TGTGCCAGCAGCCTTCGACAGCAGTGTGAAAAACTGTTTTTT.

CDR3 region: CASSLGTGATDEAFF. The CDR3 nucleotides read TGCGCCAGCAGCTTGGGGACAGGGGCCACAGATGAAGCTTTCTTT. This chain uses TRBV5-1 with TRBJ1-1, with TRBD1 matching over 9 bases. The CDR3 totals 15 residues. The germline V gene has CDR1 SGHRS and CDR2 YFSETQ. V lost 0 bases and J lost 7; bases outside the gene matches: 7.

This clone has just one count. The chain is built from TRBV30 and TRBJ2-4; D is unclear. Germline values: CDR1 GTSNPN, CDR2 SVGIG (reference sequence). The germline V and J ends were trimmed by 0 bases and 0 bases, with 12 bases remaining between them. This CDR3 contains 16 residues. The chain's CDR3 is CAWSVKNCIAKNIQYF. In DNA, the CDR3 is TGTGCCTGGAGTGTTAAAAACTGTATAGCCAAAAACATTCAGTACTTC.

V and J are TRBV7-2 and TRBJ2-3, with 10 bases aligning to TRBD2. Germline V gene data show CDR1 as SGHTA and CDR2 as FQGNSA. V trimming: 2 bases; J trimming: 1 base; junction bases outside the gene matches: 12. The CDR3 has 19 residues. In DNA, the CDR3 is TGTGCCAGCAGCTTATGGTGGGTGGGACTAGCGAGCGGCACAGATACGCAGTATTTT. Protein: CASSLWWVGLASGTDTQYF.

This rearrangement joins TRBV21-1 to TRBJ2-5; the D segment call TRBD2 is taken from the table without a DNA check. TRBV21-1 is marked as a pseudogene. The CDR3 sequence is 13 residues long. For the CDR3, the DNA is TGTGCCAAGACGGACTCGATTCAAAAGACCCAGTACTTC. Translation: CAKTDSIQKTQYF.

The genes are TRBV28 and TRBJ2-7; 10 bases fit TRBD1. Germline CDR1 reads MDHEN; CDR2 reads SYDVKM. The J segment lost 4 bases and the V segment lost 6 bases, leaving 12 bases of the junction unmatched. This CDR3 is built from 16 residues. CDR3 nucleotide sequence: TGTGCCAGCAGAAACATCACCGGGACAGGGGTATACGAGCAGTACTTC. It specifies CASRNITGTGVYEQYF.

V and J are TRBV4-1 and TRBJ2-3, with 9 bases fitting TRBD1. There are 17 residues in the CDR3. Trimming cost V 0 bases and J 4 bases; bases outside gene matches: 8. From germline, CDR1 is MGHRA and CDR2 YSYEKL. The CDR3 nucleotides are TGCGCCAGCAGCCAAGACCCACAGGGGGCGTCCGCAGATACGCAGTATTTT. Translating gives CASSQDPQGASADTQYF.

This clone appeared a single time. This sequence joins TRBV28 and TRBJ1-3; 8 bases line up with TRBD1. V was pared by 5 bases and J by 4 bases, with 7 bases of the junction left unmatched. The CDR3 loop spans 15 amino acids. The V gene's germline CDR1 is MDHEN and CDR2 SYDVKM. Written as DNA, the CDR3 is TGTGCCAGCAGTCCTTCAGGGGGCGAGGGAAACACCATATATTTT. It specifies CASSPSGGEGNTIYF.

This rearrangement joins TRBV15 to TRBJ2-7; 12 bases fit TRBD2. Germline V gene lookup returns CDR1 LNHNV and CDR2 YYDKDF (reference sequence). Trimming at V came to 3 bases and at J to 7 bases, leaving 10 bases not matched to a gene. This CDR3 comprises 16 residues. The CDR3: CATSRFGLAGLREQYF. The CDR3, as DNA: TGTGCCACCAGCAGGTTCGGACTAGCGGGGTTACGGGAGCAGTACTTC. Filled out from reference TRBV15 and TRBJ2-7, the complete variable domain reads DAMVIQNPRYQVTQFGKPVTLSCSQTLNHNVMYWYQQKSSQAPKLLFHYYDKDFNNEADTPDNFQSRRPNTSFCFLDIRSPGLGDTAMYLCATSRFGLAGLREQYFGPGTRLTVT.

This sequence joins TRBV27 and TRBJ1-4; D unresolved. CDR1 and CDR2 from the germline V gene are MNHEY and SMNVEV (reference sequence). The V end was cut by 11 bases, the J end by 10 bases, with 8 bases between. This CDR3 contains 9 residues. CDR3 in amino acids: CARGGKLFF. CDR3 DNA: TGTGCCCGAGGCGGAAAACTGTTTTTT.

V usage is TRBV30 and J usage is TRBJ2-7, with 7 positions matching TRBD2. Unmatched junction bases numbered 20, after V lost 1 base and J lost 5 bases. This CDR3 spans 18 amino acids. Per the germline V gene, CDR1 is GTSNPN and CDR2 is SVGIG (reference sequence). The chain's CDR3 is CAWSENSWKRDPRNEQYF. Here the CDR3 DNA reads TGTGCCTGGAGTGAGAATAGTTGGAAGCGGGATCCCCGGAACGAGCAGTACTTC.

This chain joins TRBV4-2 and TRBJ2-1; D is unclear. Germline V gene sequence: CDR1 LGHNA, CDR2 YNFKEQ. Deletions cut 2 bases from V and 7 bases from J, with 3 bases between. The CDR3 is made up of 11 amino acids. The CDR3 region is CASSQTNEQFF. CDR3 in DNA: TGTGCCAGCAGCCAAACAAATGAGCAGTTCTTC.